This is a list of T cell receptor beta chains from one sample in a study of blood T cell repertoires in COVID-19. The repertoire was sequenced with immunoSEQ multiplex PCR; TCRdb's copy has only in-frame clones and lacks some. The top ten hold around 20% of the sample, which has about 83,000 clones, around 80% seen once. Sequences were obtained from peripheral blood. The source is an elderly woman with active or convalescent COVID-19. The CDR3 runs from the conserved cysteine through the conserved F or W. The D gene is left open where the match is weak. The size of a clone is reported for some rows only, either as once, few or many, or as a class for expanded clones.

V	size	J	D	DNA	CDR3
TRBV18	NA	TRBJ1-2	NA	TGTGCCAGCTCACCACCGTCCCAGGACTATGGCTACACCTTC	CASSPPSQDYGYTF
TRBV6-2/TRBV6-3	once	TRBJ1-1	NA	TGTGCCAGCAGTTACTCGATGGGGCACACTGAAGCTTTCTTT	CASSYSMGHTEAFF
TRBV19	NA	TRBJ1-5	TRBD1	TGTGCCAGTAGTATCTCTACAGGGGGCAATCAGCCCCAGCATTTT	CASSISTGGNQPQHF
TRBV9	NA	TRBJ2-5	TRBD1	TGTGCCAGCAGCCCGACAGGGGGCATGGAGACCCAGTACTTC	CASSPTGGMETQYF
TRBV12-3/TRBV12-4	NA	TRBJ1-3	NA	TGTGCCACCGACAGTGGAAACACCATATATTTT	CATDSGNTIYF
TRBV11-2	NA	TRBJ2-1	TRBD1	TGTGCCAGCAGCTTTCTAAGCTTAGGGGGCCGAGATGAGCAGTTCTTC	CASSFLSLGGRDEQFF
TRBV20-1	few	TRBJ2-3	NA	TGCAGTGCTCTCCTAGCAGATACGCAGTATTTT	CSALLADTQYF
TRBV12-2	NA	TRBJ1-1	NA	TGTGCAAGTCGACGTAGACAGACTGAAGCTTTCTTT	CASRRRQTEAFF
TRBV6-4	NA	TRBJ1-5	NA	TGTGCCAGCAGTGAACAATATGGTCAGCCCCAGCATTTT	CASSEQYGQPQHF
TRBV29-1	NA	TRBJ2-7	NA	TGCAGCGTCACTAGCTCATCCTACGAGCAGTACTTC	CSVTSSSYEQYF
TRBV11-3	NA	TRBJ2-4	NA	TGTGCCAGCAGCCCCTTGGCAGGCCTAAAAAACATTCAGTACTTC	CASSPLAGLKNIQYF
TRBV9	once	TRBJ1-5	NA	TGTGCCAGCAGCACCTCGGAGGCGATCAATCAGCCCCAGCATTTT	CASSTSEAINQPQHF
TRBV7-7	NA	TRBJ1-1	NA	TGTGCTAGCAGCTACTCGGTGAACACTGAAGCTTTCTTT	CASSYSVNTEAFF
TRBV5-6	NA	TRBJ2-5	NA	TGTGCCAGCAGCTTGGCTGAGACCCAGTACTTC	CASSLAETQYF
TRBV7-2	NA	TRBJ1-1	NA	TGTGCCAGCAGATGGCAGGGTCAGGGCACTGAAGCTTTCTTT	CASRWQGQGTEAFF
TRBV4-1	NA	TRBJ2-1	NA	TGCGCCAGCAGCCAATCTAGCAGGTACAATGAGCAGTTCTTC	CASSQSSRYNEQFF
TRBV7-8	NA	TRBJ1-1	NA	TGTGCCAGCAGCTTGAAGCAAGACACTGAAGCTTTCTTT	CASSLKQDTEAFF
TRBV4-2	NA	TRBJ2-1	TRBD2	TGTGCCAGCAGCTTTTCTACCAAGGCGGGGGATGAGCAGTTCTTC	CASSFSTKAGDEQFF
TRBV5-1	few	TRBJ1-1	TRBD1	TGCGCCAGCAGCTTGGTGACAGGGGCGAACACTGAAGCTTTCTTT	CASSLVTGANTEAFF
TRBV7-6	NA	TRBJ1-1	NA	TGTGCCAGCAGCTTAGCACAGGAGAACACTGAAGCTTTCTTT	CASSLAQENTEAFF
TRBV4-3	NA	TRBJ1-5	NA	TGCGCCAGCAGCCAAGATATGGGGAGTCAGCCCCAGCATTTT	CASSQDMGSQPQHF
TRBV5-1	NA	TRBJ2-5	TRBD2	TGCGCCAGCAGCCCTATAGCGGGGTCCCAAGAGACCCAGTACTTC	CASSPIAGSQETQYF